These 31 T cell receptor beta chains were sequenced from one sample in a study of STAT5B mutations in CD4+ large granular lymphocyte leukemia (dated by TCRdb to the early 2020s). The protocol used for the library was the immunoSEQ multiplex PCR assay. The table was pulled from immuneACCESS by TCRdb, which kept in-frame rearrangements only. Such tables lose some clones; where checked, under half of the loss comes from unresolved V genes, and the rest has no known cause. Present in this sample are 15,000 to 25,000 clones, about 88% of which were seen just once. Clones ranked in the top ten supply around 13% of the sample. The sequenced sample was CD4+ T cells from blood buffy coats. These receptors all come from a human donor in good health.

The CDR3 bases are TGTGCCAGCAGTAAGACAGGGGCTGGTGGCTACACCTTC. Encoded protein: CASSKTGAGGYTF. This chain connects TRBV6-5 to TRBJ1-2, with TRBD1 matching 8 bases. CDR1 and CDR2 from the germline V gene are MNHEY and SVGAGI. Trimming cost V 5 bases and J 7 bases; bases outside gene matches: 6. The CDR3 is 13 residues long.

This chain uses TRBV2 with TRBJ2-2, with 7 bases lining up with TRBD1. The CDR3 is 17 residues long. CDR1 is SNHLY and CDR2 is FYNNEI in the germline V gene. Trimming removed 5 bases from V and 4 bases from J; junction bases left unmatched: 13. The CDR3: CASSYTGEVRSTGELFF. DNA for the CDR3: TGTGCCAGCAGTTATACAGGGGAAGTGCGGAGCACCGGGGAGCTGTTTTTT. The full variable domain, with the rest looked up from reference TRBV2 and TRBJ2-2, is EPEVTQTPSHQVTQMGQEVILRCVPISNHLYFYWYRQILGQKVEFLVSFYNNEISEKSEIFDDQFSVERPDGSNFTLKIRSTKLEDSAMYFCASSYTGEVRSTGELFFGEGSRLTVL.

Here the CDR3 reads CASTPGGSTDTQYF. CDR3 DNA: TGTGCCAGTACCCCGGGCGGGAGCACAGATACGCAGTATTTT. The chain uses TRBV19 and TRBJ2-3, with D tentatively TRBD2 (5 bases). CDR3 size: 14 residues. Germline CDR1 is LNHDA and CDR2 is SQIVND (reference sequence). Deletions cut 7 bases from V and 0 bases from J, with 11 bases between.

The rearrangement uses TRBV30 and TRBJ1-4; 9 bases map to TRBD1. This CDR3 is 14 amino acids long. Germline V lookup: CDR1 GTSNPN, CDR2 SVGIG (reference sequence). The CDR3, as DNA: TGTGCAACCACCCGGGGGGACAGGGATGAAAAACTGTTTTTT. Translated: CATTRGDRDEKLFF.

The genes are TRBV9 and TRBJ2-2; the D gene could be TRBD1 or TRBD2 (6 bases each). V shed 0 bases and J shed 4 bases, with 13 bases lying between them. Looked up from germline, CDR1 is SGDLS and CDR2 is YYNGEE. This CDR3 spans 16 amino acids. The CDR3 nucleotides are TGTGCCAGCAGCGTAGATAACAGGGACTTCACCGGGGAGCTGTTTTTT. Translated: CASSVDNRDFTGELFF.

This clone occurred a few times. The rearrangement links TRBV30 to TRBJ1-5, with 9 bases identical to TRBD1. Per the germline V gene, CDR1 is GTSNPN and CDR2 is SVGIG (reference sequence). This CDR3 has 15 amino acids. V was clipped by 3 bases and J by 7 bases; unmatched bases: 10. CDR3 loop: CAWRATGGRGQPQHF. The CDR3 DNA is TGTGCCTGGAGGGCAACAGGGGGCAGAGGACAGCCCCAGCATTTT.

The chain combines TRBV6-5 with TRBJ1-2, with TRBD1 identical over 10 bases. CDR1 MNHEY and CDR2 SVGAGI come from the germline V gene. The J segment lost 8 bases and the V segment lost 5 bases, leaving 11 bases of the junction unmatched. This CDR3 contains 15 residues. The chain's CDR3 is CASSHRDRGSWGYTF. Here the CDR3 DNA reads TGTGCCAGCAGTCACCGGGACAGGGGCTCGTGGGGCTACACCTTC.

This clone occurred once. This chain links TRBV30 with TRBJ1-2; maybe TRBD1 (5 bases). Germline CDR1 and CDR2: GTSNPN and SVGIG (reference sequence). The V end lost 2 bases, the J end lost 5 bases, and 12 bases lay between the germline ends. The CDR3 has 13 amino acids. CDR3 sequence: CAWSPLGTYGYTF. Written as DNA, the CDR3 is TGTGCCTGGAGTCCCCTGGGGACTTATGGCTACACCTTC.

The gene calls are TRBV16 and TRBJ2-7; TRBD2 agrees at 16 bases. Germline CDR1 KGHSY, CDR2 FQNENV. The V and J ends lost 2 bases and 4 bases, in that order; junction bases with no gene match: 5. The CDR3 runs to 17 residues. CDR3 coding DNA: TGTGCCAGCAGCCAACCTCTGGGACTAGCGGGAGGGTACGAGCAGTACTTC. The encoded protein is CASSQPLGLAGGYEQYF.

This chain joins TRBV18 and TRBJ1-2, with 7 bases that match TRBD1. Germline trimming cut 4 bases from V and 7 bases from J; bases unmatched to any gene: 12. Germline lookup yields CDR1 KGHSH and CDR2 LQKENI. This CDR3 is built from 15 residues. CDR3 nucleotide sequence: TGTGCCAGCTCACAAGACGTAGGTACAGGGGTTGGCTACACCTTC. Its protein is CASSQDVGTGVGYTF.

The chain has TRBV5-4 and TRBJ2-7; D may be TRBD1 or TRBD2 (5 bases each). In germline, CDR1 is SGHNT, CDR2 YYREEE (reference sequence). Trimming pared 3 bases from V and 7 bases from J, leaving 14 bases between. The CDR3 covers 13 residues. The CDR3 coding sequence is TGTGCCAGCAGCTCAGGGCGACTATTGGAGCAGTACTTC. Translating it yields CASSSGRLLEQYF.

The sample holds a few counts of this clone. The chain uses TRBV10-2 and TRBJ2-7; 13 bases are a match to TRBD2. Germline lookup yields CDR1 WSHSY and CDR2 SAAADI. This CDR3 contains 15 residues. The J segment lost 4 bases and the V segment lost 6 bases, leaving 6 bases of the junction unmatched. The CDR3 DNA reads as TGCGCCAGCAGCTACACTAGCGGGAGGGAGTACGAGCAGTACTTC. Protein: CASSYTSGREYEQYF.

The chain joins TRBV30 to TRBJ1-2; tentatively, D is TRBD1 (5 bases). Per the germline V gene, CDR1 is GTSNPN and CDR2 is SVGIG (reference sequence). Trimming pared 2 bases from V and 5 bases from J, leaving 9 bases between. The CDR3 consists of 12 residues. The CDR3 DNA reads TGTGCCTGGAGTCTAGGGGCTTATGGCTACACCTTC. Translation: CAWSLGAYGYTF.

This clone showed up just once. The rearrangement joins TRBV6-5 to TRBJ1-1; D is undetermined. Trimming took 2 bases from V and 0 from J, leaving 13 bases between them. The CDR3 is 16 amino acids. Looked up from germline, CDR1 is MNHEY and CDR2 is SVGAGI. CDR3 amino acids: CASSYGVERLNTEAFF. The CDR3 DNA follows: TGTGCCAGCAGTTACGGCGTAGAACGTCTGAACACTGAAGCTTTCTTT.

The chain is built from TRBV29-1 and TRBJ1-2; 7 bases agree with TRBD1. The CDR3 spans 11 residues. J was trimmed by 8 bases and V by 7 bases; bases with no gene match: 7. Germline V gene data show CDR1 as SQVTM and CDR2 as ANQGSEA. CDR3 sequence reads: CSGQGGEGYTF. CDR3 nucleotide sequence: TGCAGCGGGCAGGGGGGAGAAGGCTACACCTTC.

The chain couples TRBV11-2 to TRBJ1-1; D remains ambiguous. The CDR3 covers 14 residues. Trimming took off 1 base at V and 4 bases at J, with 10 bases between the two ends. Germline CDR1 SGHAT, CDR2 FQNNGV. The CDR3 protein is CASSLVLMGTEAFF. As DNA, the CDR3 is TGTGCCAGCAGCTTAGTCTTGATGGGCACTGAAGCTTTCTTT. The whole variable domain, remainder taken from reference TRBV11-2 and TRBJ1-1, is EAGVAQSPRYKIIEKRQSVAFWCNPISGHATLYWYQQILGQGPKLLIQFQNNGVVDDSQLPKDRFSAERLKGVDSTLKIQPAKLEDSAVYLCASSLVLMGTEAFFGQGTRLTVV.

This clone occurred once. V is TRBV27 and J is TRBJ1-5; 8 nucleotides agree with TRBD1. Trimming at V came to 7 bases and at J to 7 bases, leaving 9 bases not matched to a gene. Germline CDR1 MNHEY, CDR2 SMNVEV (reference sequence). This CDR3 contains 14 residues. In DNA form, the CDR3 reads TGTGCCAGCACCCGTGGACAGGGACGGCAGCCCCAGCATTTT. This gives the protein CASTRGQGRQPQHF.

The chain links TRBV5-4 to TRBJ2-2; 10 positions match TRBD2. The CDR3 has 16 residues. Germline CDR1 SGHNT, CDR2 YYREEE (reference sequence). With V trimmed by 0 bases and J by 8 bases, 7 bases remained unmatched. The CDR3 here is CASSLVDLAGEGELFF. CDR3 in DNA: TGTGCCAGCAGCTTGGTAGATCTAGCGGGAGAAGGGGAGCTGTTTTTT. Complete variable domain (other parts from reference TRBV5-4 and TRBJ2-2): ETGVTQSPTHLIKTRGQQVTLRCSSQSGHNTVSWYQQALGQGPQFIFQYYREEENGRGNFPPRFSGLQFPNYSSELNVNALELDDSALYLCASSLVDLAGEGELFFGEGSRLTVL.

CDR3 coding DNA: TGTGCCTGGACCCCGACAGGGTCAGGGCTAAATGAAAAACTGTTTTTT. Translated: CAWTPTGSGLNEKLFF. The chain has TRBV30 and TRBJ1-4; 7 bases line up with TRBD1. CDR1 GTSNPN and CDR2 SVGIG come from the germline V gene (reference sequence). CDR3 size: 16 residues. With V trimmed by 4 bases and J by 5 bases, 13 bases remained unmatched.

In its sample, this clone was seen once. This same CDR3 is encoded by further DNA sequences in the sample. The chain links TRBV29-1 to TRBJ1-2, with TRBD1 matching over 8 bases. The germline CDR1 and CDR2 sequences are SQVTM and ANQGSEA. This CDR3 has 13 amino acids. Trimming took 3 bases from V and 0 from J; bases not matched to a gene: 0. The CDR3 reads CSVETGANYGYTF. The CDR3 nucleotides read TGCAGCGTTGAGACAGGGGCTAACTATGGCTACACCTTC.

The V and J genes are TRBV7-7 and TRBJ2-1; the D gene is possibly TRBD2 (6 bases). In germline, CDR1 is SSHAT, CDR2 FNYEAQ (reference sequence). V gave up 1 base and J gave up 9 bases, with 16 bases separating them. The CDR3 spans 15 residues. The CDR3 DNA is TGTGCCAGCAGCTTAGGGGGCAGACGGGAGTTTGAGCAGTTCTTC. Residues: CASSLGGRREFEQFF.

The CDR3 region is CASSDSEQTTNYGYTF. For the CDR3, the DNA is TGTGCCAGCAGTGACTCGGAACAGACGACTAACTATGGCTACACCTTC. This chain joins TRBV6-4 and TRBJ1-2; the D is unclear. The ends were cut back, 0 bases at V and 0 bases at J, with 11 bases in the middle. The CDR3 totals 16 residues. The germline CDR1 and CDR2 sequences are MRHNA and SNTAGT.

The chain recombines TRBV18 with TRBJ1-1, with D possibly matching TRBD1 (5 bases). The CDR3 extends over 16 amino acids. Trimming took off 3 bases at V and 0 bases at J, with 14 bases between the two ends. CDR1 and CDR2 (germline): KGHSH, LQKENI. The CDR3 is CASSPAGRILNTEAFF. As DNA, the CDR3 is TGTGCCAGCTCACCGGCGGGACGGATTTTGAACACTGAAGCTTTCTTT.

The rearrangement uses TRBV5-4 and TRBJ2-3; 7 positions match TRBD2. The J segment lost 2 bases and the V segment lost 1 base, leaving 7 bases of the junction unmatched. Germline values: CDR1 SGHNT, CDR2 YYREEE (reference sequence). The length of the CDR3 is 16 residues. CDR3 amino acids: CASSLPSGKYTDTQYF. The CDR3 DNA follows: TGTGCCAGCAGCTTGCCTAGCGGAAAATACACAGATACGCAGTATTTT.

The chain links TRBV29-1 to TRBJ2-7; a possible D gene is TRBD1 (5 bases). This CDR3 comprises 12 residues. Germline loops: CDR1 SQVTM, CDR2 ANQGSEA. V lost 6 bases, J lost 2 bases, and 11 bases lay in between. The CDR3 sequence is CSVSHRTYEQYF. The CDR3 region has the DNA TGCAGCGTCTCCCACAGGACCTACGAGCAGTACTTC.

This sequence joins TRBV11-2 and TRBJ2-1; D may correspond to TRBD1 or TRBD2 (5 bases each). The V end was cut by 5 bases, the J end by 7 bases, with 15 bases between. Per the germline V gene, CDR1 is SGHAT and CDR2 is FQNNGV. The CDR3 runs 14 residues. The CDR3 is CASSLQTRGNEQFF. The CDR3 DNA reads as TGTGCCAGCAGCCTACAAACTAGGGGTAATGAGCAGTTCTTC.

The CDR3 coding sequence is TGTGCCAGCAGCTTGGGTTATGGTTACACTGAAGCTTTCTTT. It yields the protein CASSLGYGYTEAFF. V usage is TRBV7-2 and J usage is TRBJ1-1, with D uncertain. Per germline, CDR1 SGHTA and CDR2 FQGNSA. Trimming stripped 3 bases from V and 3 bases from J, with 11 bases between. The CDR3 extends over 14 amino acids.

The chain employs TRBV9 and TRBJ2-1, with 8 bases aligning to TRBD2. The length of the CDR3 is 15 residues. Germline V CDR1 and CDR2: SGDLS, YYNGEE. V was pared by 0 bases and J by 4 bases, with 3 bases of the junction left unmatched. CDR3 nucleotide sequence: TGTGCCAGCAGCGTAGGGCTAGCGGGTTACAATGAGCAGTTCTTC. Its translation is CASSVGLAGYNEQFF.

The chain uses TRBV11-2 and TRBJ1-1, with D perhaps TRBD1 (6 bases). This CDR3 spans 16 amino acids. Germline V gene sequence: CDR1 SGHAT, CDR2 FQNNGV. The germline V and J ends were trimmed by 0 bases and 3 bases, with 14 bases remaining between them. CDR3 sequence reads: CASSLDSGGSYTEAFF. CDR3 DNA: TGTGCCAGCAGCTTAGATTCGGGGGGCTCGTACACTGAAGCTTTCTTT.

V is TRBV19 and J is TRBJ1-1; 8 nucleotides match TRBD1. V dropped 5 bases and J dropped 4; count of bases not matched to a gene: 6. Looked up from germline, CDR1 is LNHDA and CDR2 is SQIVND (reference sequence). The CDR3 has 14 amino acids. CDR3 residues: CASSSGQGPTEAFF. DNA of the CDR3: TGTGCCAGTAGTTCAGGACAGGGACCCACTGAAGCTTTCTTT.

The chain combines TRBV4-1 with TRBJ2-7, with 7 bases fitting TRBD1. V was pared by 4 bases and J by 3 bases, with 12 bases of the junction left unmatched. CDR1 is MGHRA and CDR2 is YSYEKL in the germline V gene. This CDR3 has 16 residues. The CDR3 DNA is TGCGCCAGCAGCCCCCTCCCCACAGGGGCCCACTACGAGCAGTACTTC. Translating it yields CASSPLPTGAHYEQYF.